This T cell receptor beta chain derives from a study of shared clonotypes between healthy human individuals. CDR1 and CDR2 from the germline V gene are SGHDT and YYEEEE. The CDR3 length is 15 residues. V lost 6 bases to trimming and J lost 1 base; unmatched junction nucleotides: 7. Method: immunoSEQ multiplex PCR; TCRdb's copy keeps in-frame clones and lacks some. The table records roughly 2 million clones, approximately 95% of them present only once. Sequenced input: naive CD4+ T cells sorted from blood. The subset denotes: CD45RA+ positively selected. The receptor's source is a man aged 18 to 29 in good health. The genes are TRBV5-6 and TRBJ1-1; the match to TRBD1 covers 9 bases. CDR3 in amino acids: CASTPDRGRNTEAFF. The CDR3 bases are TGTGCCAGCACCCCTGACAGGGGGAGGAACACTGAAGCTTTCTTT.